The rows below give T cell receptor beta chains drawn from one sample of a study of blood T cell repertoires in COVID-19. Measured with immunoSEQ multiplex PCR; TCRdb has only the in-frame clones, and not every one. Among about 9,200 clones, roughly nine tenths were seen once, and the ten largest hold more than 8%. Material for sequencing was peripheral blood. The receptor source for this set is a man in his 60s with acute or convalescent COVID-19. Each CDR3 is given with its conserved first and last residue. D genes are given only for firm matches. Some rows mark clone size as missing; the rest say once, few, many or name a class of expanded clone.

V: TRBV19
D: TRBD1
J: TRBJ1-5
size: NA
DNA: TGTGCCAGTAGTCGTAGGTCGGGACAGGGTAATCCCCAGCATTTT
CDR3: CASSRRSGQGNPQHF

V: TRBV10-3
D: TRBD2
J: TRBJ2-5
size: NA
DNA: TGTGCCATCAGTGGTCTAGCGGGGCAAGAGACCCAGTACTTC
CDR3: CAISGLAGQETQYF

V: TRBV5-1
D: NA
J: TRBJ2-5
size: NA
DNA: TGCGCCAGCAGCCCGACCGGGACAAGGATCACCCAAGAGACCCAGTACTTC
CDR3: CASSPTGTRITQETQYF

V: TRBV2
D: TRBD1
J: TRBJ2-2
size: NA
DNA: TGTGCCAGCAGATCCGGACAGGGGGCAGCGAACACCGGGGAGCTGTTTTTT
CDR3: CASRSGQGAANTGELFF

V: TRBV5-1
D: TRBD1
J: TRBJ1-1
size: once
DNA: TGCGCCAGCAGCCCCGTAGTCCAGGGGGGGAACACTGAAGCTTTCTTT
CDR3: CASSPVVQGGNTEAFF

V: TRBV6-2/TRBV6-3
D: NA
J: TRBJ1-1
size: NA
DNA: TGTGCCAGCAGTTTGGGGGCTGGGTTTGAAGCTTTCTTT
CDR3: CASSLGAGFEAFF

V: TRBV5-1
D: NA
J: TRBJ1-5
size: NA
DNA: TGCGCCAGCGCTGAGGGCCCGGGTCAGCCCCAGCATTTT
CDR3: CASAEGPGQPQHF

V: TRBV21-1
D: NA
J: TRBJ2-1
size: few
DNA: TGTGCCAGCAGCAAGGCTAGCGGGGTGTTTCAGTTCTTC
CDR3: CASSKASGVFQFF

V: TRBV28
D: TRBD1
J: TRBJ1-1
size: NA
DNA: TGTGCCAGCAGTTTCCCCGGGACAGGGTATGAAGCTTTCTTT
CDR3: CASSFPGTGYEAFF

V: TRBV28
D: TRBD2
J: TRBJ2-1
size: NA
DNA: TGTGCCAGCAGTCTACTAATGGGGGAGCGGGACGTTTCTCGAGCTTATGGCCGTAAGTTCTTC
CDR3: CASSLLMGERDVSRAYGRKFF

V: TRBV29-1
D: NA
J: TRBJ2-5
size: NA
DNA: TGCAGCGTTGAAGGCAGGTTCAGGGGTACCCAGTACTTC
CDR3: CSVEGRFRGTQYF

V: TRBV10-3
D: NA
J: TRBJ1-6
size: NA
DNA: TGTGCCATCTCCCGGGGAGAAGGCTCACCCCTCCACTTT
CDR3: CAISRGEGSPLHF

V: TRBV30
D: NA
J: TRBJ2-5
size: NA
DNA: TGTGCCTGGAATAGGGGAGGAGAGACCCAGTACTTC
CDR3: CAWNRGGETQYF

V: TRBV18
D: TRBD1
J: TRBJ1-1
size: NA
DNA: TGTGCCAGCTCACCACGGACAGGGAATATGAACACTGAAGCTTTCTTT
CDR3: CASSPRTGNMNTEAFF

V: TRBV15
D: TRBD1
J: TRBJ2-7
size: NA
DNA: TGTGCCACCAGCTTGGGACAGGGGCCCTACGAGCAGTACTTC
CDR3: CATSLGQGPYEQYF

V: TRBV11-2
D: NA
J: TRBJ2-2
size: NA
DNA: TGTGCCAGCAGCGCTGACAGACAAAACACCGGGGAGCTGTTTTTT
CDR3: CASSADRQNTGELFF

V: TRBV18
D: NA
J: TRBJ2-7
size: once
DNA: TGTGCCAGCTCAGCCAGCGGCACCTACGAGCAGTACTTC
CDR3: CASSASGTYEQYF

V: TRBV27
D: TRBD1
J: TRBJ1-1
size: NA
DNA: TGTGCCAGCAGTTTAGGAGGGGGCAAGGCTTTCTTT
CDR3: CASSLGGGKAFF

V: TRBV6-6
D: NA
J: TRBJ2-1
size: NA
DNA: TGTGCCAGCAGCTCGGGGGTAGATGAGCAGTTCTTC
CDR3: CASSSGVDEQFF

V: TRBV29-1
D: TRBD1
J: TRBJ2-7
size: few
DNA: TGCAGCACGAGGACAGGGGAATGGGAGCAGTACTTC
CDR3: CSTRTGEWEQYF

V: TRBV5-1
D: TRBD1
J: TRBJ1-2
size: NA
DNA: TGCGCCAGCAGCGCGGGGACAGGGGTAAATGGCTACACCTTC
CDR3: CASSAGTGVNGYTF

V: TRBV6-4
D: NA
J: TRBJ2-2
size: NA
DNA: TGTGCCAGCAGTGACAATTGGGGGCAGCGTAACACCGGGGAGCTGTTTTTT
CDR3: CASSDNWGQRNTGELFF

V: TRBV5-1
D: TRBD2
J: TRBJ2-3
size: NA
DNA: TGCGCCAGCAGCGATGGACTAGTAGGGTACACAGATACGCAGTATTTT
CDR3: CASSDGLVGYTDTQYF

V: TRBV28
D: TRBD2
J: TRBJ2-3
size: NA
DNA: TGTGCCAGCAGGCCCCAGACTAGCGGGGGGGCCGATACGCAGTATTTT
CDR3: CASRPQTSGGADTQYF

V: TRBV4-1
D: NA
J: TRBJ2-3
size: NA
DNA: TGCGCCAGCACCCACGTAGTCGGGGATACGCAGTATTTT
CDR3: CASTHVVGDTQYF

V: TRBV3-1/TRBV3-2
D: TRBD1
J: TRBJ1-2
size: NA
DNA: TGTGCCAGCAGCCCTACAGGGGGGAACTATGGCTACACCTTC
CDR3: CASSPTGGNYGYTF

V: TRBV5-1
D: NA
J: TRBJ2-5
size: NA
DNA: TGCGCCAGCAGCTTGGTGGGAGGCCAAGAGACCCAGTACTTC
CDR3: CASSLVGGQETQYF

V: TRBV10-3
D: NA
J: TRBJ2-2
size: NA
DNA: TGTGCCATCATGAGAGGGTCCACCGGGGAGCTGTTTTTT
CDR3: CAIMRGSTGELFF

V: TRBV2
D: NA
J: TRBJ1-1
size: NA
DNA: TGTGCCCGCGATCTAGGCAATCTGAACACTGAAGCTTTCTTT
CDR3: CARDLGNLNTEAFF